Shown below are 28 T cell receptor beta chains from a single sample sequenced in a study of shared clonotypes between healthy human individuals (dated by TCRdb to 2020 to 2022). The library was produced with the immunoSEQ multiplex PCR assay. TCRdb provides this immuneACCESS table in a form limited to in-frame rearrangements. Some clones are lacking; in checked studies, under half of them reflect an unresolved V gene, and why the rest are absent is not known. This sample is represented by hundreds of thousands of clones; about two thirds of them were singletons. The ten largest clonotypes hold approximately 1.8% of the sample. Sequencing was done on a sample of memory CD4+ T cells sorted from blood. Per the publication, the cell subset or site label means: CD45RA-negative fraction. These TCRs come from a woman aged 25-40 years in good health.

V usage is TRBV28 and J usage is TRBJ1-2; tentative D call: TRBD1 (5 bases). Trimming took off 10 bases at V and 6 bases at J, with 21 bases between the two ends. Germline V lookup: CDR1 MDHEN, CDR2 SYDVKM. The CDR3 has 14 residues. As DNA, the CDR3 is TGTGCCACCACAACCTATGCCGGGACCGATGGCTACACCTTC. It yields the protein CATTTYAGTDGYTF.

With regard to this clone: This sample also contains other DNA sequences that code for the same CDR3. The chain recombines TRBV14 with TRBJ2-5; perhaps TRBD2 as D (5 bases). Germline CDR1 is SGHDN and CDR2 is FVKESK. V was pared by 4 bases and J by 1 base, with 10 bases between. CDR3 size: 14 residues. The CDR3 spells CASSRGLLQETQYF. The CDR3 DNA reads TGTGCCAGCAGCCGTGGACTGCTCCAAGAGACCCAGTACTTC.

This chain joins TRBV7-9 and TRBJ1-1; weak D call: TRBD1 (5 bases). Trimming removed 2 bases from V and 7 bases from J, with 23 bases in between. There are 17 residues in the CDR3. CDR1 is SEHNR and CDR2 is FQNEAQ in the germline V gene (reference sequence). This CDR3 reads CASSLNVVLSGTGEAFF. CDR3 coding DNA: TGTGCCAGCAGCTTAAATGTGGTTCTCTCGGGGACTGGTGAAGCTTTCTTT.

The chain employs TRBV29-1 and TRBJ2-5; TRBD2 matches at 7 bases. The trim removed 6 bases at V and 6 bases at J, leaving 19 bases unmatched. CDR3 length: 16 residues. In germline, CDR1 is SQVTM, CDR2 ANQGSEA. For the CDR3, the DNA is TGCAGCGTGAGCCCACCGGGGTCACGGGGAGGGCAGACCCAGTACTTC. Amino acids: CSVSPPGSRGGQTQYF.

This clone was counted between two and nine times. The V and J genes are TRBV7-2 and TRBJ1-5; D is possibly TRBD1 (6 bases). This CDR3 contains 18 residues. V lost 5 bases to trimming and J lost 0 bases, with 20 bases between them. The germline V gene has CDR1 SGHTA and CDR2 FQGNSA. The CDR3 DNA reads as TGTGCCAGCAGCCTCCGATCCGGCGGGACAAATAGCAATCAGCCCCAGCATTTT. Translating gives CASSLRSGGTNSNQPQHF. The whole variable domain, filled in from reference TRBV7-2 and TRBJ1-5, reads GAGVSQSPSNKVTEKGKDVELRCDPISGHTALYWYRQSLGQGLEFLIYFQGNSAPDKSGLPSDRFSAERTGGSVSTLTIQRTQQEDSAVYLCASSLRSGGTNSNQPQHFGDGTRLSIL.

The chain links TRBV5-1 to TRBJ1-4; D remains unclear. Germline CDR1 is SGHRS and CDR2 is YFSETQ. This CDR3 contains 16 residues. Trimming left V 1 base short and J 4 bases short, with 14 bases between. The CDR3 spells CASSLRPATYNEKLFF. CDR3 DNA sequence: TGCGCCAGCAGCTTGAGACCGGCGACTTATAATGAAAAACTGTTTTTT. Using reference TRBV5-1 and TRBJ1-4 for the parts outside the CDR3, the full variable domain is KAGVTQTPRYLIKTRGQQVTLSCSPISGHRSVSWYQQTPGQGLQFLFEYFSETQRNKGNFPGRFSGRQFSNSRSEMNVSTLELGDSALYLCASSLRPATYNEKLFFGSGTQLSVL.

The chain recombines TRBV5-5 with TRBJ2-2, with TRBD2 matching over 8 bases. J gave up 3 bases and V 10 bases, and 8 bases lay outside the gene matches. Germline CDR1 reads SGHKS; CDR2 reads YYEKEE (reference sequence). This CDR3 region has 14 residues. The chain's CDR3 is CAGQRERDTGELFF. CDR3 sequence (DNA): TGTGCCGGTCAGCGGGAGAGGGACACCGGGGAGCTGTTTTTT.

This clone was recorded at least ten times. This chain links TRBV4-1 with TRBJ2-1, with 12 bases aligning to TRBD2. CDR3 length equals 17 residues. J lost 5 bases, V lost 0 bases, and 5 bases had no gene match. Germline-derived CDR1 and CDR2 are MGHRA and YSYEKL. CDR3 region: CASSQDPSGRVNNEQFF. The CDR3 DNA reads as TGCGCCAGCAGCCAAGATCCTAGCGGGAGGGTCAACAATGAGCAGTTCTTC.

The chain uses TRBV25-1 and TRBJ1-4, with D possibly matching TRBD1 (5 bases). The CDR3 covers 11 residues. V lost 8 bases, J lost 10 bases, and 11 bases lay in between. Germline CDR1 reads MGHDK; CDR2 reads SYGVNS. The CDR3 DNA reads as TGTGCCAGCTCGAGGGGCCGAAAACTGTTTTTT. This codes for CASSRGRKLFF.

The chain combines TRBV5-6 with TRBJ2-5; the D is unclear. Germline assignment: CDR1 SGHDT and CDR2 YYEEEE. The CDR3 runs to 14 residues. V shed 4 bases and J shed 1 base, with 11 bases lying between them. The CDR3 DNA is TGTGCCAGCAGCCCTTTTTCTCTCCAAGAGACCCAGTACTTC. As protein: CASSPFSLQETQYF.

This CDR3 is CASSLMGGTGELFF. As DNA, the CDR3 is TGTGCCAGCAGCTTAATGGGGGGCACCGGGGAGCTGTTTTTT. The chain employs TRBV11-3 and TRBJ2-2; perhaps TRBD2 as D (6 bases). Germline CDR1 SGHNT, CDR2 YENEEA. With 2 bases removed from V and 4 bases from J, the gap between germline ends came to 8 bases. The CDR3 covers 14 residues.

The chain has TRBV4-2 and TRBJ1-2; D uncertain. This CDR3 region has 15 residues. Germline V lookup: CDR1 LGHNA, CDR2 YNFKEQ. V was trimmed by 3 bases and J by 0 bases, leaving 11 bases between them. CDR3 bases: TGTGCCAGCAGCCATAAAGGGTCCGCTAACTATGGCTACACCTTC. Amino acid sequence: CASSHKGSANYGYTF.

This sequence joins TRBV19 and TRBJ2-2; D gene unclear. Deletions cut 9 bases from V and 9 bases from J, with 11 bases between. The CDR3 extends over 11 amino acids. The germline V gene encodes CDR1 LNHDA and CDR2 SQIVND (reference sequence). The DNA for the CDR3 is TGTGCCAGCTCGGCCTTCCGGGAGCTGTTTTTT. It codes for CASSAFRELFF.

This clone was seen a single time. This chain's CDR3 is CASRSTSGGRETQYF. Written as DNA, the CDR3 is TGTGCCAGCAGATCTACTAGCGGGGGACGGGAGACCCAGTACTTC. The chain has TRBV28 and TRBJ2-5, with 11 bases matching TRBD2. From germline, CDR1 is MDHEN and CDR2 SYDVKM. The CDR3 runs 15 residues. V was clipped by 6 bases and J by 5 bases; unmatched bases: 8.

The chain's CDR3 is CASSLVRFWVWCTEAFF. The DNA for the CDR3 is TGTGCCAGCAGCTTAGTTAGATTCTGGGTCTGGTGCACTGAAGCTTTCTTT. The rearrangement links TRBV7-9 to TRBJ1-1; D unresolved. The CDR3 length is 17 residues. The V end was cut by 1 base, the J end by 4 bases, with 19 bases between. The germline CDR1 and CDR2 sequences are SEHNR and FQNEAQ (reference sequence).

The rearrangement links TRBV6-1 to TRBJ2-3; TRBD2 agrees at 9 bases. CDR1 is MNHNS, CDR2 SASEGT, per germline. The J segment lost 1 base and the V segment lost 4 bases, leaving 6 bases of the junction unmatched. The CDR3 has 16 amino acids. CDR3 residues: CASSVRIAGGTDTQYF. The CDR3 coding sequence is TGTGCCAGCAGTGTTCGAATAGCGGGAGGCACAGATACGCAGTATTTT.

This rearrangement joins TRBV9 to TRBJ2-7, with a tentative D call TRBD1 (5 bases). Between the trimmed V and J ends, which lost 2 bases and 0 bases, there was a span of 6 bases. This CDR3 comprises 13 residues. Germline assignment: CDR1 SGDLS and CDR2 YYNGEE. CDR3 region: CASSVDNSYEQYF. CDR3 bases: TGTGCCAGCAGCGTGGACAACTCCTACGAGCAGTACTTC.

This rearrangement joins TRBV28 to TRBJ2-2; no clear D. This CDR3 contains 14 residues. V was pared by 7 bases and J by 2 bases, with 11 bases between. The germline V gene encodes CDR1 MDHEN and CDR2 SYDVKM. The DNA for the CDR3 is TGTGCCAGCAAAGCGAGCTCAAACACCGGGGAGCTGTTTTTT. Translation gives CASKASSNTGELFF.

V is TRBV9 and J is TRBJ2-5; TRBD2 agrees at 8 bases. With the DNA end fitting TRBJ2-7 better, the J assignment may be wrong. Germline lookup yields CDR1 SGDLS and CDR2 YYNGEE. The length of the CDR3 is 15 residues. The CDR3 DNA is TGTGCCAGCAGCGTAGATGGGACTAGCTCCTACGAGCAGTACTTC. As protein: CASSVDGTSSYEQYF.

V gene TRBV6-1 combines with J gene TRBJ1-3; 10 bases line up with TRBD1. Germline assignment: CDR1 MNHNS and CDR2 SASEGT. The CDR3 contains 18 residues. Unmatched junction bases numbered 6, after V lost 1 base and J lost 0 bases. The CDR3 reads CASSEDSRTGGSGNTIYF. CDR3 bases: TGTGCCAGCAGTGAAGATAGTCGGACAGGGGGCTCTGGAAACACCATATATTTT.

The chain has TRBV5-1 and TRBJ2-1; D is ambiguous. The CDR3 is 14 amino acids. In germline, CDR1 is SGHRS, CDR2 YFSETQ. V was trimmed by 4 bases and J by 2 bases, leaving 10 bases between them. For the CDR3, the DNA is TGCGCCAGCAGCCCCTCCCCCGCCTACAATGAGCAGTTCTTC. The encoded protein is CASSPSPAYNEQFF. Together with reference TRBV5-1 and TRBJ2-1, the CDR3 gives the full variable domain: KAGVTQTPRYLIKTRGQQVTLSCSPISGHRSVSWYQQTPGQGLQFLFEYFSETQRNKGNFPGRFSGRQFSNSRSEMNVSTLELGDSALYLCASSPSPAYNEQFFGPGTRLTVL.

This clone was seen a few times. Additional DNA sequences in this sample encode the identical CDR3. V is TRBV5-1 and J is TRBJ2-1; no definite D call. This CDR3 has 15 residues. The germline V and J ends were trimmed by 0 bases and 2 bases, with 9 bases remaining between them. CDR1 and CDR2 (germline): SGHRS, YFSETQ. The CDR3 is CASSLASGAYNEQFF. The CDR3 DNA reads TGCGCCAGCAGCTTGGCATCTGGGGCCTACAATGAGCAGTTCTTC. Full variable domain (rest looked up from reference TRBV5-1 and TRBJ2-1): KAGVTQTPRYLIKTRGQQVTLSCSPISGHRSVSWYQQTPGQGLQFLFEYFSETQRNKGNFPGRFSGRQFSNSRSEMNVSTLELGDSALYLCASSLASGAYNEQFFGPGTRLTVL.

This sequence joins TRBV28 and TRBJ2-7, with 7 bases identical to TRBD1. The J segment lost 3 bases and the V segment lost 8 bases, leaving 7 bases of the junction unmatched. The CDR3 sequence is 13 residues long. CDR1 MDHEN and CDR2 SYDVKM come from the germline V gene. In nucleotides, the CDR3 is TGTGCCAGCCGGGACAGTGACGACTACGAGCAGTACTTC. Translation: CASRDSDDYEQYF.

The V and J genes are TRBV5-1 and TRBJ2-5, with TRBD1 as a possible D gene (6 bases). The germline V gene encodes CDR1 SGHRS and CDR2 YFSETQ. V was shortened by 1 base and J by 3 bases, with 10 bases between the two germline ends. This CDR3 has 14 amino acids. Here the CDR3 reads CASSLPQGEETQYF. The CDR3 DNA is TGCGCCAGCAGCTTGCCACAGGGAGAAGAGACCCAGTACTTC.

The chain links TRBV6-1 to TRBJ1-1, with D possibly matching TRBD1 (5 bases). This CDR3 has 13 residues. CDR1 is MNHNS and CDR2 is SASEGT in the germline V gene. Trimming shortened V by 7 bases and J by 1 base, and 10 bases separated the two germline ends. For the CDR3, the DNA is TGTGCCAGCATTCCAAGGGGGAACACTGAAGCTTTCTTT. It translates to CASIPRGNTEAFF.

The gene calls are TRBV18 and TRBJ2-1; 11 positions match TRBD1. The CDR3 extends over 17 amino acids. The trim removed 3 bases at V and 9 bases at J, leaving 13 bases unmatched. CDR1 is KGHSH, CDR2 LQKENI, per germline. The CDR3 DNA follows: TGTGCCAGCTCACCGAACGCTCCGGGACAGGGGGTTAGTGAGCAGTTCTTC. Its protein product is CASSPNAPGQGVSEQFF.

The chain uses TRBV6-1 and TRBJ1-3; maybe TRBD1 (6 bases). V was shortened by 10 bases and J by 0 bases, with 13 bases between the two germline ends. The V gene's germline CDR1 is MNHNS and CDR2 SASEGT. This CDR3 contains 14 residues. The chain's CDR3 is CATGQSRSGNTIYF. The CDR3 coding sequence is TGTGCCACCGGACAGTCCCGCTCTGGAAACACCATATATTTT.

The J gene is TRBJ2-1, the V gene TRBV11-1; D is perhaps TRBD2 (6 bases). V lost 1 base and J lost 3, with 13 bases in between. CDR1 is SGHAT, CDR2 FQDESV, per germline (reference sequence). The length of the CDR3 is 16 residues. CDR3 sequence reads: CASSLESGVGYNEQFF. In DNA, the CDR3 is TGTGCCAGCAGCTTAGAGTCGGGAGTAGGCTACAATGAGCAGTTCTTC.